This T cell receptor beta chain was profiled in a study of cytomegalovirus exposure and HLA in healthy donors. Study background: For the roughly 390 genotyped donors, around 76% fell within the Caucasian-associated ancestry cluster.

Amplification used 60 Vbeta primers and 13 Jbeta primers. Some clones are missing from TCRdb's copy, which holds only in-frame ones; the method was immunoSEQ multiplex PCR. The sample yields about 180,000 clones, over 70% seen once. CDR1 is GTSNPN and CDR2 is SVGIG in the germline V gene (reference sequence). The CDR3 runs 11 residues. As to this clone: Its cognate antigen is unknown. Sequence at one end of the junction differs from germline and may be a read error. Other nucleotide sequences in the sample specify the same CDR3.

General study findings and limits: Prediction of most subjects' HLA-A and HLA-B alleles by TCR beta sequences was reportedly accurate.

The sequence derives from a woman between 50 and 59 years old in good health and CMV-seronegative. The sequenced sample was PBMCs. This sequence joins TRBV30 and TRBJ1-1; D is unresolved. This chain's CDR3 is CAWTVNTEAFF. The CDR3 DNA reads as TGCGCCTGGACCGTGAACACTGAAGCTTTCTTT.